This T cell receptor beta chain was identified in a study of blood T cell dynamics during melanoma immunotherapy. On the study more broadly: Standard first-line treatment here was pembrolizumab or nivolumab plus ipilimumab in metastatic melanoma. Study-wide results and caveats: It remained unknown if the driving T cell clones were melanoma-specific.

As concerns this clone: Its antigen remains unidentified.

Specified time point: week 3, after first cycle of checkpoint inhibitor. CDR3 length: 14 amino acids. Germline CDR1 is SNHLY and CDR2 is FYNNEI. Trimming left V 5 bases short and J 5 bases short, with 15 bases between. The method was immunoSEQ multiplex PCR; TCRdb's version includes in-frame clones alone and lacks a portion of them. The repertoire holds 8,500 to 11,000 clones, with about 85% as singletons. The TCR originated in a human donor with melanoma. V usage is TRBV2 and J usage is TRBJ2-5; TRBD1 or TRBD2 may be the D gene (6 bases each). Here the sequenced sample was blood, taken from a patient treated with checkpoint blockade. CDR3 sequence: CASSSQQGLETQYF. The CDR3 DNA reads TGTGCCAGCAGTTCCCAACAGGGACTCGAGACCCAGTACTTC.